This T cell receptor beta chain derives from a study of cytomegalovirus exposure and HLA in healthy donors. Germline V gene lookup returns CDR1 SGHRS and CDR2 YFSETQ. This CDR3 contains 17 residues. V was pared by 4 bases and J by 0 bases, with 8 bases of the junction left unmatched. The study ran its PCR with 60 Vbeta and 13 Jbeta primers. Repertoires were generated with immunoSEQ multiplex PCR, while TCRdb's copy carries only in-frame clones and drops some. Found here are around 180,000 clones, around 80% of them singletons; the top ten hold more than 1.5%. The receptor was isolated from a man aged 18 to 30 in good health and CMV-seronegative. The sequencing input was PBMCs. J is TRBJ1-3 and V is TRBV5-1; the match to TRBD1 covers 9 bases. The CDR3 DNA sequence: TGCGCCAGCAGCCCCGCCGGGACAGGGAGCTCTGGAAACACCATATATTTT. Its protein product is CASSPAGTGSSGNTIYF. The variable domain in full, completed from reference TRBV5-1 and TRBJ1-3, reads KAGVTQTPRYLIKTRGQQVTLSCSPISGHRSVSWYQQTPGQGLQFLFEYFSETQRNKGNFPGRFSGRQFSNSRSEMNVSTLELGDSALYLCASSPAGTGSSGNTIYFGEGSWLTVV.